This is a list of T cell receptor beta chains from one sample in a study of CD8 T cells in Susac syndrome. TCRdb re-derived calls from the immunoSEQ multiplex PCR reads in MiXCR, one entry per CDR3 protein. Among fewer than 300,000 distinct CDR3 sequences listed, approximately 84% were seen once. The sample consisted of CD8+ T cells from PBMCs. The origin of the receptors is a human donor with multiple sclerosis. CDR3s include the opening cysteine and the closing phenylalanine or tryptophan. D genes are given only for firm matches. Size tells how often a clone was seen (once, few, many) or the class of an expanded clone, and some rows leave it out.

j_call v_call d_call clone_size cdr3_aa cdr3_nt
TRBJ2-3 TRBV10-3 - - CAISEWRESTDTQYF TGTGCCATCAGTGAATGGAGGGAGAGCACAGATACGCAGTATTTT
TRBJ1-6 TRBV28 - once CASTLTPPYSPLHF TGTGCCAGCACCCTAACGCCACCCTATTCACCCCTCCACTTT
TRBJ2-1 TRBV12-3/TRBV12-4 TRBD2 - CASSSRLAGAYNEQFF TGTGCCAGCAGTTCCCGACTAGCGGGAGCCTACAATGAGCAGTTCTTC
TRBJ2-7 TRBV4-1 - - CASSQVGGSAYEQYF TGCGCCAGCAGCCAAGTTGGGGGGTCGGCCTACGAGCAGTACTTC
TRBJ2-7 TRBV27 - - CASSVQGISSYEQYF TGTGCCAGCAGTGTCCAAGGGATCAGCTCCTACGAGCAGTACTTC
TRBJ1-1 TRBV19 - - CASSWRVNTEAFF TGTGCCAGTAGTTGGAGGGTTAACACTGAAGCTTTCTTT
TRBJ2-7 TRBV5-1 - - CASSYDRQAGYEQYF TGCGCCAGCAGCTACGATCGACAGGCGGGCTACGAGCAGTACTTC
TRBJ2-3 TRBV6-2/TRBV6-3 - - CASVDLPLGGPQYF TGTGCCAGCGTCGACCTCCCACTCGGAGGCCCGCAGTATTTT
TRBJ2-7 TRBV6-5 - - CASSYVGGHEQYF TGTGCCAGCAGTTACGTCGGAGGGCACGAGCAGTACTTC
TRBJ2-5 TRBV27 - - CASRLDNQETQYF TGTGCCAGCAGACTGGACAACCAAGAGACCCAGTACTTC
TRBJ1-2 TRBV12-5 - - CASGLGPVGGYTF TGTGCTAGTGGTTTGGGCCCAGTGGGGGGCTACACCTTC